The 27 T cell receptor beta chains below come from one sample, sequenced in a study of shared clonotypes between healthy human individuals. CD8 cells classed as naive were CD45RO-negative and positively selected for CCR7, excluding terminally differentiated effector memory CD45RA+ cells. Method: immunoSEQ multiplex PCR; TCRdb's copy keeps in-frame clones and lacks some. The sample holds about 1,800,000 clones, around 96% seen once. Material for sequencing was naive CD8+ T cells sorted from blood. Receptors originate from a man younger than 30 in good health.

The V and J genes are TRBV30 and TRBJ2-7; D not certain. The CDR3 totals 13 residues. Trimming removed 0 bases from V and 3 bases from J, with 9 bases in between. The V gene's germline CDR1 is GTSNPN and CDR2 SVGIG (reference sequence). The CDR3 region is CAWSVEGFYEQYF. The CDR3 nucleotides are TGTGCCTGGAGTGTAGAAGGGTTCTACGAGCAGTACTTC.

The rearrangement links TRBV19 to TRBJ1-6; D is perhaps TRBD1 (5 bases). Trimming removed 9 bases from V and 5 bases from J, with 11 bases in between. The V gene's germline CDR1 is LNHDA and CDR2 SQIVND (reference sequence). The CDR3 is 13 residues long. The CDR3 reads CASRDRHNSPLHF. The CDR3 DNA is TGTGCCAGCCGGGACCGTCATAATTCACCCCTCCACTTT.

The chain employs TRBV19 and TRBJ1-1; D gene unclear. The CDR3 is 12 residues long. Germline loops: CDR1 LNHDA, CDR2 SQIVND (reference sequence). V was cut by 1 base and J by 7 bases, with 7 bases left in between. This CDR3 is CASSIGTIEAFF. DNA for the CDR3: TGTGCCAGTAGTATAGGGACGATTGAAGCTTTCTTT.

The CDR3 sequence: CASIPVGGTEAFF. CDR3 nucleotides: TGTGCCAGCATCCCTGTGGGGGGAACTGAAGCTTTCTTT. This rearrangement joins TRBV5-5 to TRBJ1-1; D is perhaps TRBD1 (5 bases). Germline V CDR1 and CDR2: SGHKS, YYEKEE (reference sequence). The length of the CDR3 is 13 residues. The V end was cut by 6 bases, the J end by 5 bases, with 14 bases between.

The rearrangement uses TRBV11-2 and TRBJ1-2, with 8 bases matching TRBD1. Germline-derived CDR1 and CDR2 are SGHAT and FQNNGV. J lost 0 bases, V lost 5 bases, and 5 bases had no gene match. The CDR3 loop spans 15 amino acids. In nucleotides, the CDR3 is TGTGCCAGCAGCATTAGGACAGGGCCTAACTATGGCTACACCTTC. Translation gives CASSIRTGPNYGYTF.

The rearrangement joins TRBV27 to TRBJ2-3; 8 nucleotides agree with TRBD2. This CDR3 has 14 residues. Germline assignment: CDR1 MNHEY and CDR2 SMNVEV (reference sequence). The V gene end was trimmed by 4 bases and the J gene end by 5 bases; junction bases not matched to a gene: 5. The CDR3 sequence is CASSSLAGKDTQYF. In DNA form, the CDR3 reads TGTGCCAGCAGTTCTCTAGCGGGTAAAGATACGCAGTATTTT.

The chain has TRBV11-3 and TRBJ2-5; D unclear. The V end was cut by 0 bases, the J end by 3 bases, with 5 bases between. This CDR3 region has 13 residues. Per the germline V gene, CDR1 is SGHNT and CDR2 is YENEEA. The chain's CDR3 is CASSLDAEETQYF. CDR3 in DNA: TGTGCCAGCAGCTTAGACGCCGAAGAGACCCAGTACTTC. Complete variable domain (other parts from reference TRBV11-3 and TRBJ2-5): EAGVVQSPRYKIIEKKQPVAFWCNPISGHNTLYWYLQNLGQGPELLIRYENEEAVDDSQLPKDRFSAERLKGVDSTLKIQPAELGDSAVYLCASSLDAEETQYFGPGTRLLVL.

A remark on this clone: Other DNA sequences in the sample encode the same CDR3. The V and J genes are TRBV30 and TRBJ1-2, with D possibly TRBD1 on 5 matching bases. This CDR3 contains 13 residues. Germline-derived CDR1 and CDR2 are GTSNPN and SVGIG (reference sequence). Trimming took off 0 bases at V and 4 bases at J, with 9 bases between the two ends. The CDR3 DNA sequence: TGTGCCTGGAGTGTAGGGGAGGGCTATGGCTACACCTTC. Its protein product is CAWSVGEGYGYTF.

Turning to this clone: The sample contains more than one DNA sequence encoding this CDR3. The CDR3 nucleotides read TGTGCCAGCAGCGTAGGGACTGCTAGCACAGATACGCAGTATTTT. Translation gives CASSVGTASTDTQYF. The chain recombines TRBV9 with TRBJ2-3, with D maybe TRBD2 (5 bases). V shed 0 bases and J shed 0 bases, with 8 bases lying between them. The CDR3 is made up of 15 amino acids. From germline, CDR1 is SGDLS and CDR2 YYNGEE. The full variable domain, in which reference TRBV9 and TRBJ2-3 provide the parts outside the CDR3, is DSGVTQTPKHLITATGQRVTLRCSPRSGDLSVYWYQQSLDQGLQFLIQYYNGEERAKGNILERFSAQQFPDLHSELNLSSLELGDSALYFCASSVGTASTDTQYFGPGTRLTVL.

V and J are TRBV2 and TRBJ1-3; TRBD1 matches 9 bases. The CDR3 is 18 residues long. Germline lookup yields CDR1 SNHLY and CDR2 FYNNEI. V shed 5 bases, J shed 0 bases, and the junction held 11 bases outside the gene matches. The CDR3 loop reads CASSPSGTGIFSGNTIYF. In DNA, the CDR3 is TGTGCCAGCAGTCCAAGTGGGACAGGGATCTTCTCTGGAAACACCATATATTTT.

In its sample, this clone was seen once. The chain has TRBV9 and TRBJ2-3; D is undetermined. CDR3 length: 16 amino acids. CDR1 is SGDLS and CDR2 is YYNGEE in the germline V gene. The V end was cut by 3 bases, the J end by 2 bases, with 16 bases between. The CDR3: CASSEDPNPITDTQYF. The CDR3 nucleotides are TGTGCCAGCAGCGAGGACCCCAACCCCATCACAGATACGCAGTATTTT.

With regard to this clone: Other DNA variants within this sample encode the same CDR3. V gene TRBV5-6 combines with J gene TRBJ2-7; TRBD1 agrees at 10 bases. The CDR3 totals 15 residues. Germline loops: CDR1 SGHDT, CDR2 YYEEEE. V shed 1 base, J shed 2 bases, and the junction held 3 bases outside the gene matches. In DNA, the CDR3 is TGTGCCAGCAGCTTGCCGGGACAGGGGACCTACGAGCAGTACTTC. This codes for CASSLPGQGTYEQYF.

The J gene is TRBJ1-4, the V gene TRBV5-6, with D tentatively TRBD1 (5 bases). Germline values: CDR1 SGHDT, CDR2 YYEEEE. There are 16 residues in the CDR3. V shed 3 bases and J shed 8 bases, with 20 bases lying between them. CDR3 in DNA: TGTGCCAGCAGCTCGACCCTCTTGGGGGTCTTGGAAAAACTGTTTTTT. It specifies CASSSTLLGVLEKLFF.

The chain couples TRBV4-1 to TRBJ2-3; 14 nucleotides agree with TRBD2. This CDR3 has 17 amino acids. Germline V CDR1 and CDR2: MGHRA, YSYEKL. V was pared by 2 bases and J by 2 bases, with 3 bases of the junction left unmatched. Here the CDR3 reads CASSQLGLAGATDTQYF. The CDR3 DNA sequence: TGCGCCAGCAGCCAACTGGGACTAGCGGGAGCCACAGATACGCAGTATTTT.

The chain has TRBV6-4 and TRBJ1-6; no clear D gene. The CDR3 length is 14 residues. From germline, CDR1 is MRHNA and CDR2 SNTAGT. The germline V and J ends were trimmed by 9 bases and 0 bases, with 9 bases remaining between them. The DNA for the CDR3 is TGTGCCAGAGAGAGACTCTCCTATAATTCACCCCTCCACTTT. It is translated as CARERLSYNSPLHF.

V gene TRBV19 combines with J gene TRBJ1-1; maybe TRBD1 (6 bases). CDR3 length equals 14 residues. V was clipped by 10 bases and J by 4 bases, with 19 bases between them. From germline, CDR1 is LNHDA and CDR2 SQIVND (reference sequence). CDR3 region: CATETGSLGTEAFF. The CDR3 DNA sequence: TGTGCCACCGAGACAGGCTCCCTGGGCACTGAAGCTTTCTTT.

The CDR3 is CASSLVKAGENTEAFF. The CDR3 DNA reads as TGTGCCAGCAGCTTAGTGAAGGCAGGGGAGAACACTGAAGCTTTCTTT. The chain employs TRBV7-9 and TRBJ1-1, with a weak D call TRBD1 (6 bases). Germline loops: CDR1 SEHNR, CDR2 FQNEAQ (reference sequence). The germline V and J ends were trimmed by 1 base and 1 base, with 13 bases remaining between them. The CDR3 extends over 16 amino acids.

This chain uses TRBV7-6 with TRBJ1-1; D not certain. V lost 5 bases to trimming and J lost 3 bases, with 10 bases between them. There are 13 residues in the CDR3. Looked up from germline, CDR1 is SGHVS and CDR2 is FNYEAQ. The DNA of the CDR3 is TGTGCCAGCAGCCCCTGGCCGGACACTGAAGCTTTCTTT. Protein product: CASSPWPDTEAFF.

This chain connects TRBV6-5 to TRBJ2-1, with a weak D call TRBD2 (5 bases). V was pared by 5 bases and J by 4 bases, with 9 bases between. Germline CDR1 reads MNHEY; CDR2 reads SVGAGI. The CDR3 loop spans 13 amino acids. The CDR3 loop reads CASSTTSYNEQFF. DNA for the CDR3: TGTGCCAGCAGTACAACTAGTTACAATGAGCAGTTCTTC.

This clone has a single count. The junction does not match germline at one end; this may be a read error. The chain has TRBV19 and TRBJ1-4; D is ambiguous. The CDR3 has 13 residues. CDR1 and CDR2 from the germline V gene are LNHDA and SQIVND (reference sequence). As DNA, the CDR3 is TGTGTCAGTAGTATCGACTGGGGTGAAAAACTGTTTTTT. Translation: CVSSIDWGEKLFF.

This clone was observed once. This chain connects TRBV29-1 to TRBJ1-2; D possibly corresponds to TRBD1 (6 bases). Trimming stripped 0 bases from V and 3 bases from J, with 14 bases between. Germline CDR1 reads SQVTM; CDR2 reads ANQGSEA. The CDR3 consists of 15 residues. The CDR3 region has the DNA TGCAGCGTTGAAGATTGGGGGGGCGCTGACTATGGCTACACCTTC. This encodes CSVEDWGGADYGYTF. The whole variable domain, filled in from reference TRBV29-1 and TRBJ1-2, reads SAVISQKPSRDICQRGTSLTIQCQVDSQVTMMFWYRQQPGQSLTLIATANQGSEATYESGFVIDKFPISRPNLTFSTLTVSNMSPEDSSIYLCSVEDWGGADYGYTFGSGTRLTVV.

The chain has TRBV4-1 and TRBJ2-7, with no clear D. Germline assignment: CDR1 MGHRA and CDR2 YSYEKL. The CDR3 is 16 amino acids. V lost 4 bases and J 2 bases, leaving 18 bases between the germline ends. Here the CDR3 DNA reads TGCGCCAGCAGCCCTAAATATGGAGAAACCGCCTACGAGCAGTACTTC. Encoded protein: CASSPKYGETAYEQYF.

CDR3 sequence: CASSFRGQWELFF. The CDR3 region has the DNA TGTGCCAGCAGTTTTCGTGGACAGTGGGAGCTGTTTTTT. This rearrangement joins TRBV28 to TRBJ2-2, with TRBD1 as a possible D gene (6 bases). Germline CDR1 reads MDHEN; CDR2 reads SYDVKM. This CDR3 has 13 amino acids. With 3 bases removed from V and 9 bases from J, the gap between germline ends came to 11 bases.

The gene calls are TRBV13 and TRBJ2-2; D may match TRBD1 or TRBD2 (5 bases each). CDR1 PRHDT and CDR2 FYEKMQ come from the germline V gene (reference sequence). The length of the CDR3 is 16 residues. Trimming shortened V by 5 bases and J by 2 bases, and 15 bases separated the two germline ends. DNA of the CDR3: TGTGCCAGCAGCCCACCGGGACCACCCAACACCGGGGAGCTGTTTTTT. Its translation is CASSPPGPPNTGELFF.

The gene calls are TRBV13 and TRBJ2-5; perhaps TRBD1 as D (6 bases). The germline gives CDR1 PRHDT, CDR2 FYEKMQ (reference sequence). This CDR3 has 14 amino acids. Trimming shortened V by 5 bases and J by 5 bases, and 15 bases separated the two germline ends. The chain's CDR3 is CASSPRQVGETQYF. CDR3 nucleotide sequence: TGTGCCAGCAGCCCGCGACAGGTTGGGGAGACCCAGTACTTC.

The chain has TRBV19 and TRBJ2-5; TRBD1 matches at 8 bases. V was pared by 4 bases and J by 0 bases, with 10 bases of the junction left unmatched. Germline V gives CDR1 LNHDA, CDR2 SQIVND (reference sequence). The length of the CDR3 is 17 residues. The CDR3 DNA follows: TGTGCCAGTAGTAAAGGACAGGGAGAACCGTACCAAGAGACCCAGTACTTC. Protein: CASSKGQGEPYQETQYF.

This chain joins TRBV27 and TRBJ2-1; D may be TRBD1 (6 bases). Per the germline V gene, CDR1 is MNHEY and CDR2 is SMNVEV (reference sequence). V shed 3 bases and J shed 2 bases, with 14 bases lying between them. This CDR3 comprises 16 residues. The CDR3 bases are TGTGCCAGCAGTTTTTCTGCAGGGGATACCTACAATGAGCAGTTCTTC. Amino acids: CASSFSAGDTYNEQFF.